One and the same sample provided the 15 T cell receptor beta chains below, sequenced in a study of shared clonotypes between healthy human individuals. TCRdb keeps only in-frame clones here, not all; method: immunoSEQ multiplex PCR. This table holds 950,000 to 1,100,000 clones, 75% found once. The sample was memory CD4+ T cells sorted from blood. Subset specified: CD45RA-negative fraction. The origin of the receptors is a man younger than 30 in good health.

The CDR3 loop is CASSVGDRGTYEQYF. The DNA for the CDR3 is TGTGCCAGCAGCGTAGGAGACAGGGGAACCTACGAGCAGTACTTC. V gene TRBV9 combines with J gene TRBJ2-7, with 8 bases lining up with TRBD1. CDR1 and CDR2 (germline): SGDLS, YYNGEE. The CDR3 length is 15 residues. V trimming: 0 bases; J trimming: 2 bases; junction bases outside the gene matches: 4. The entire variable domain, with the rest obtained from reference TRBV9 and TRBJ2-7, is as follows: DSGVTQTPKHLITATGQRVTLRCSPRSGDLSVYWYQQSLDQGLQFLIQYYNGEERAKGNILERFSAQQFPDLHSELNLSSLELGDSALYFCASSVGDRGTYEQYFGPGTRLTVT.

In regard to this clone: Other nucleotide sequences in the sample specify the same CDR3. The chain joins TRBV11-2 to TRBJ2-5; D gene uncertain. Germline loops: CDR1 SGHAT, CDR2 FQNNGV. Deletions cut 1 base from V and 3 bases from J, with 6 bases between. This CDR3 region has 13 residues. The CDR3 loop reads CASSLGEKETQYF. CDR3 DNA: TGTGCCAGCAGCTTAGGAGAAAAAGAGACCCAGTACTTC.

In its sample, this clone was seen a few times. The chain recombines TRBV10-3 with TRBJ1-1; D is possibly TRBD1 (6 bases). The CDR3 is made up of 14 amino acids. CDR1 ENHRY and CDR2 SYGVKD come from the germline V gene. V was cut by 10 bases and J by 2 bases, with 17 bases left in between. DNA for the CDR3: TGTGCCACAAACAGGGCTTTTATTAACACTGAAGCTTTCTTT. Protein: CATNRAFINTEAFF.

The V call is TRBV7-2, the J call TRBJ1-5; 8 nucleotides match TRBD1. Trimming removed 0 bases from V and 4 bases from J; junction bases left unmatched: 8. Germline CDR1 reads SGHTA; CDR2 reads FQGNSA. CDR3 length equals 17 residues. CDR3 bases: TGTGCCAGCAGCTTAGCGCTACTCGGACAGGGTAATCAGCCCCAGCATTTT. Amino acid sequence: CASSLALLGQGNQPQHF.

This chain links TRBV6-5 with TRBJ2-2; D remains unclear. Germline V CDR1 and CDR2: MNHEY, SVGAGI. This CDR3 is built from 12 residues. The ends were cut back, 6 bases at V and 5 bases at J, with 7 bases in the middle. The CDR3 bases are TGTGCCAGCAGACGAGAGACCGGGGAGCTGTTTTTT. This gives the protein CASRRETGELFF.

This clone was seen more than once but under ten times. This sequence joins TRBV25-1 and TRBJ2-5; 9 bases line up with TRBD1. Looked up from germline, CDR1 is MGHDK and CDR2 is SYGVNS. Unmatched junction bases numbered 8, after V lost 7 bases and J lost 2 bases. This CDR3 spans 15 amino acids. CDR3 residues: CASMRGQGWQETQYF. The CDR3 region has the DNA TGTGCCAGCATGCGGGGACAGGGTTGGCAAGAGACCCAGTACTTC.

A few counts support this clone. V is TRBV5-4 and J is TRBJ1-6; no clear D gene. The CDR3 length is 14 residues. Germline V gene data show CDR1 as SGHNT and CDR2 as YYREEE (reference sequence). Trimming took 4 bases from V and 8 from J, leaving 13 bases between them. CDR3 residues: CASSLGNSYSPLHF. CDR3 bases: TGTGCCAGCAGCCTCGGAAACAGCTATTCACCCCTCCACTTT.

The chain uses TRBV5-6 and TRBJ1-1; perhaps TRBD1 as D (5 bases). The CDR3 extends over 14 amino acids. The germline V gene has CDR1 SGHDT and CDR2 YYEEEE. V was cut by 8 bases and J by 2 bases, with 16 bases left in between. The CDR3 protein is CASRSGLGNTEAFF. CDR3 nucleotide sequence: TGTGCCAGTCGTTCGGGGCTGGGAAACACTGAAGCTTTCTTT.

The rearrangement joins TRBV11-3 to TRBJ2-7, with D hard to call. V was trimmed by 5 bases and J by 6 bases, leaving 14 bases between them. The CDR3 length is 13 residues. Germline CDR1 reads SGHNT; CDR2 reads YENEEA. The CDR3 region has the DNA TGTGCCAGCAGCCCCGGACCACGGCGCGAGCAGTACTTC. Encoded protein: CASSPGPRREQYF.

The rearrangement uses TRBV6-5 and TRBJ2-5; tentative D call: TRBD1 (7 bases). V lost 8 bases and J 1 base, leaving 14 bases between the germline ends. From germline, CDR1 is MNHEY and CDR2 SVGAGI. This CDR3 contains 14 residues. In DNA, the CDR3 is TGTGCCAGCCAGACTAGGGGGCTCCAAGAGACCCAGTACTTC. It specifies CASQTRGLQETQYF.

A word on this clone: The junction shows a germline mismatch at one end, possibly a read error. This sequence joins TRBV7-7 and TRBJ2-3; TRBD2 agrees at 10 bases. Germline lookup yields CDR1 SSHAT and CDR2 FNYEAQ (reference sequence). This CDR3 contains 15 residues. This CDR3 reads CASSPSSGRLNTQYF. CDR3 in DNA: TGTGCTAGCAGCCCATCTAGCGGGAGATTGAATACGCAGTATTTT.

The V gene is TRBV6-6, the J gene TRBJ1-6; the D gene is possibly TRBD1 (6 bases). Germline values: CDR1 MNHNY, CDR2 SVGAGI (reference sequence). The V and J ends lost 7 bases and 2 bases respectively, with 15 bases between them. The CDR3 runs 16 residues. CDR3 nucleotide sequence: TGTGCCAGCACCTCAGGACAGAGCACCTATAATTCACCCCTCCACTTT. It yields the protein CASTSGQSTYNSPLHF.

As concerns this clone: The same CDR3 can be traced to other DNA sequences in this sample. The chain has TRBV5-4 and TRBJ2-3; D is possibly TRBD2 (6 bases). V was trimmed by 0 bases and J by 0 bases, leaving 11 bases between them. The V gene's germline CDR1 is SGHNT and CDR2 YYREEE (reference sequence). This CDR3 region has 16 residues. The DNA for the CDR3 is TGTGCCAGCAGCTTGGCAGGAGGGGCTAGCACAGATACGCAGTATTTT. Translating gives CASSLAGGASTDTQYF. The whole variable domain, remainder taken from reference TRBV5-4 and TRBJ2-3, is ETGVTQSPTHLIKTRGQQVTLRCSSQSGHNTVSWYQQALGQGPQFIFQYYREEENGRGNFPPRFSGLQFPNYSSELNVNALELDDSALYLCASSLAGGASTDTQYFGPGTRLTVL.

This clone was seen only a few times. The chain has TRBV11-2 and TRBJ1-3; D gene ambiguous. In germline, CDR1 is SGHAT, CDR2 FQNNGV. The CDR3 consists of 14 residues. V shed 5 bases and J shed 4 bases, with 12 bases lying between them. In DNA, the CDR3 is TGTGCCAGCAGCCCCGGTGGTTCGGGAAACACCATATATTTT. This gives the protein CASSPGGSGNTIYF.

This chain connects TRBV2 to TRBJ1-6, with D perhaps TRBD1 (5 bases). The V end lost 4 bases, the J end lost 10 bases, and 14 bases lay between the germline ends. CDR3 length equals 14 residues. The germline V gene encodes CDR1 SNHLY and CDR2 FYNNEI. The CDR3 is CASSAGSERSPLHF. The DNA of the CDR3 is TGTGCCAGCAGTGCAGGGTCAGAGAGATCACCCCTCCACTTT.